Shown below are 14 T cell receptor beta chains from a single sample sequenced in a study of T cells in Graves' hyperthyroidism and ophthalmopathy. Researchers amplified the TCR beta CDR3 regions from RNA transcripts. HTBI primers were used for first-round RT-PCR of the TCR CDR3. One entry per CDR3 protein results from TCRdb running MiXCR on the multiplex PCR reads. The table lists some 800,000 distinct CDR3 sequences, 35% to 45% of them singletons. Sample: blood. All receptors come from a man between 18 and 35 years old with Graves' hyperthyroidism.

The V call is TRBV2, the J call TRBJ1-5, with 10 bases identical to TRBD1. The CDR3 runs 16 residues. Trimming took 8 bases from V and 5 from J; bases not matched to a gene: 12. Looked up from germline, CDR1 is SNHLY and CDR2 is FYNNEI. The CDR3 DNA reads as TGTGCCAGCGCCGGAGACAGGGGGCAGTACCATCAGCCCCAGCATTTT. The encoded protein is CASAGDRGQYHQPQHF.

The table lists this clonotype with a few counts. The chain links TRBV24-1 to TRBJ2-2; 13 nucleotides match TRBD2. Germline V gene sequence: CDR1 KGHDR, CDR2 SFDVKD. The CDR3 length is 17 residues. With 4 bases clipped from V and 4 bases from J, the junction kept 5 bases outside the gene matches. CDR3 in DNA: TGTGCCACCAGTGACCCAACTAGCGGGGGGGCCACCGGGGAGCTGTTTTTT. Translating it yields CATSDPTSGGATGELFF.

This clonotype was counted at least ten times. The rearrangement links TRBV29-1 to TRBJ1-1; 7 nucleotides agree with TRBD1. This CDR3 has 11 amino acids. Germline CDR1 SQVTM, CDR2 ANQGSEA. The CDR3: CSEGTVTEAFF. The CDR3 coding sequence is TGCAGTGAAGGGACAGTCACTGAAGCTTTCTTT.

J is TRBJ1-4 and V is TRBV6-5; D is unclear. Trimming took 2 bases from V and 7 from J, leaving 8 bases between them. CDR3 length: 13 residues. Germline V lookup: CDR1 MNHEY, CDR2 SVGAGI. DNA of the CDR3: TGTGCCAGCAGTTACGATAGCGCTGAAAAACTGTTTTTT. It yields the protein CASSYDSAEKLFF.

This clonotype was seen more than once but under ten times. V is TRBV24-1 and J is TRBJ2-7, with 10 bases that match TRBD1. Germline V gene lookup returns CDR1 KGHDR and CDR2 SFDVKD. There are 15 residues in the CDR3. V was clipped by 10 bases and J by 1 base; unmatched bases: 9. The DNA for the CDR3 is TGTGCCACAACTCGACAGGGGGCGAGTTCCTACGAGCAGTACTTC. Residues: CATTRQGASSYEQYF.

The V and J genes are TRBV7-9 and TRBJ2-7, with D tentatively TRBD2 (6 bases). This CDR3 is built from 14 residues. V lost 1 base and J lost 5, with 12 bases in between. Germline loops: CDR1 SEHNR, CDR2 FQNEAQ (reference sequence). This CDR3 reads CASSLETSRNEQYF. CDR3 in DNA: TGTGCCAGCAGCTTAGAGACTAGTCGGAACGAGCAGTACTTC.

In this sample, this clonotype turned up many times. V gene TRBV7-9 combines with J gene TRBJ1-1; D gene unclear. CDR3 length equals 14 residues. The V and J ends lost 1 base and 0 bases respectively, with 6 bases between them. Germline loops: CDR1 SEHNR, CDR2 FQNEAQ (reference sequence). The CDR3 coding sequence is TGTGCCAGCAGCTTAGGTACGGTGAACACTGAAGCTTTCTTT. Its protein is CASSLGTVNTEAFF.

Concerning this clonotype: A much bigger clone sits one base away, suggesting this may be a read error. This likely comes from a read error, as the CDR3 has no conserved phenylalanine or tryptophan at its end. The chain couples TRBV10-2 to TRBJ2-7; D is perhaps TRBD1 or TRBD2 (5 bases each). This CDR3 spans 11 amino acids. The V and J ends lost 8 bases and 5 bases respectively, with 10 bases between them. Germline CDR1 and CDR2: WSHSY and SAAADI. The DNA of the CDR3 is TGCGCCAGCGGCCGGGGCAACGAGCAGTACTTA. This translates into CASGRGNEQYL.

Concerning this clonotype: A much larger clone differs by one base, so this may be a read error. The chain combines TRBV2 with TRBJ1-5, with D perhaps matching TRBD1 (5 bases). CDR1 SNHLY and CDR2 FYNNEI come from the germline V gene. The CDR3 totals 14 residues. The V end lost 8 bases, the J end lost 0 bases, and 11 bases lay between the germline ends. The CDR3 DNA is TGTGCCAGCGTTAGACAGCTTAGCAATCAGCCCCAGCATTTT. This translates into CASVRQLSNQPQHF.

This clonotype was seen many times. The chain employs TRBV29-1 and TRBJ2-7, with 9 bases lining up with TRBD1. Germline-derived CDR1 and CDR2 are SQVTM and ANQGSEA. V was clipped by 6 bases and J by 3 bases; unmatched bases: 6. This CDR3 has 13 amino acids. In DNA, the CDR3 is TGCAGCGTCCCAGGGGACAGGGTCTACGAGCAGTACTTC. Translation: CSVPGDRVYEQYF.

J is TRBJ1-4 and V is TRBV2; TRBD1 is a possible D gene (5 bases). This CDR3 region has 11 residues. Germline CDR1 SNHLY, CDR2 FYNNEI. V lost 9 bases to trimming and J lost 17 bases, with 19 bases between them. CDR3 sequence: CARWGVDQPFF. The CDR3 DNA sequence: TGTGCCAGGTGGGGGGTGGACCAACCATTTTTT.

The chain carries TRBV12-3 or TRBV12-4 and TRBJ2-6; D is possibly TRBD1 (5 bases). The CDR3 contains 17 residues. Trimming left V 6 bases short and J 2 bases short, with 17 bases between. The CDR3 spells CASSSSKTGPGANVLTF. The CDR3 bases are TGTGCCAGCAGCTCCTCAAAAACAGGTCCTGGGGCCAACGTCCTGACTTTC.

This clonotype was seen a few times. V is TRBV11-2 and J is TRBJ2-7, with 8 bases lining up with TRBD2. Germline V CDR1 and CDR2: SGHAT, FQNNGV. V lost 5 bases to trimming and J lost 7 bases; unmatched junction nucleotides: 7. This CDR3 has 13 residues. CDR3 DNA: TGTGCCAGCAGCCCCTCCGGGGGGGCTGAGCAGTACTTC. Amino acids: CASSPSGGAEQYF.

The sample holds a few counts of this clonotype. CDR3 bases: TGCAGTGCTAGTGGACTAGCATCGACCGGGGAGCTGTTTTTT. Translating it yields CSASGLASTGELFF. J is TRBJ2-2 and V is TRBV20-1; TRBD2 matches at 8 bases. The CDR3 spans 14 residues. The germline V gene has CDR1 DFQATT and CDR2 SNEGSKA (reference sequence). The V and J ends lost 3 bases and 5 bases, in that order; junction bases with no gene match: 5.